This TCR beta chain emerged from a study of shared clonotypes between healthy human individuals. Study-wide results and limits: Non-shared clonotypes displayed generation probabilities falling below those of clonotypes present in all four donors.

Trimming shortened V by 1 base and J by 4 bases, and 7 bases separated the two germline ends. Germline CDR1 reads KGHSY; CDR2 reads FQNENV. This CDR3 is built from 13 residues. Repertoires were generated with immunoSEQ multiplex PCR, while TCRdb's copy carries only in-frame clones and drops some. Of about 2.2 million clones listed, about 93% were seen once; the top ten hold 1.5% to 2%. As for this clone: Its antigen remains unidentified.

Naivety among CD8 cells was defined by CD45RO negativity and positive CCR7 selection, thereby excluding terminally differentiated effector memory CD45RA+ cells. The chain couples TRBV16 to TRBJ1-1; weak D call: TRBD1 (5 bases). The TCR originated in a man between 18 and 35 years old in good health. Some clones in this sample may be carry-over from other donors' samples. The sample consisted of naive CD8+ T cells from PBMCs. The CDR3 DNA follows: TGTGCCAGCAGCCAATGGGGGGGCACTGAAGCTTTCTTT. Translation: CASSQWGGTEAFF.